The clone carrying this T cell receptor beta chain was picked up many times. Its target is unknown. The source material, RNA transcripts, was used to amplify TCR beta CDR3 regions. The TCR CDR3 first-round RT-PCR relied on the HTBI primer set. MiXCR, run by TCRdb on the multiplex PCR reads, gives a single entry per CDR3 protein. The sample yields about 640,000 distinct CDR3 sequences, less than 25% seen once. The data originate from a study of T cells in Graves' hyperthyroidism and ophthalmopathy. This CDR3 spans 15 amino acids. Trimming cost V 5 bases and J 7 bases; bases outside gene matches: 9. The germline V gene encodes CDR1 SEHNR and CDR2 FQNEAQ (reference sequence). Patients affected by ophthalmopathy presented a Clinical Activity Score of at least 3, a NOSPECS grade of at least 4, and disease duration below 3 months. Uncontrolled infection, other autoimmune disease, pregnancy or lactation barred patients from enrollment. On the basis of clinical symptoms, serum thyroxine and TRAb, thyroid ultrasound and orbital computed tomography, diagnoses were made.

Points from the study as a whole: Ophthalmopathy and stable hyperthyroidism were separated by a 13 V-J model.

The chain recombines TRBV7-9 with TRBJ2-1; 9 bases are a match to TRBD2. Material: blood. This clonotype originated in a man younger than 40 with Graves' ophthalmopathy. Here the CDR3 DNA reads TGTGCCAGCAGCCCGGCGGGAGGGCCGAGGAATGAGCAGTTCTTC. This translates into CASSPAGGPRNEQFF.